A single sample is the source of the 13 T cell receptor beta chains below, sequenced in a study of vaccination effects on CD4 cells after COVID-19. Antigens for these TCRs are unknown. In the ViraFEST assay, antigen-specific CD4+ clonotypes were identified by expansion after peptide-pool stimulation. Having been cultured for roughly 11 days, the cells underwent CD4+ T cell isolation. It was between March and December 2020 that the person had a SARS-CoV-2 infection confirmed by PCR. Repertoires were generated with immunoSEQ multiplex PCR, while TCRdb's copy carries only in-frame clones and drops some. The sample yields approximately 30,000 clones, approximately 72% seen once. The sample here was CD4+ T cells from PBMCs cultured with a peptide pool, taken before COVID-19 vaccination. These receptor sequences come from a human donor who had a prior SARS-CoV-2 infection.

The chain combines TRBV24-1 with TRBJ2-5; TRBD2 aligns across 10 bases. The CDR3 sequence is 14 residues long. V shed 9 bases and J 5 bases; nucleotides not matched to a gene: 8. Per germline, CDR1 KGHDR and CDR2 SFDVKD. The CDR3 loop is CATRSSGSGETQYF. The CDR3 DNA reads TGTGCCACCCGGTCTAGCGGGAGTGGCGAGACCCAGTACTTC.

J is TRBJ2-3 and V is TRBV11-3; D unresolved. The length of the CDR3 is 12 residues. V lost 6 bases and J lost 3, with 7 bases in between. CDR1 is SGHNT and CDR2 is YENEEA in the germline V gene. CDR3 in DNA: TGTGCCAGCAGTCGAGTTACAGATACGCAGTATTTT. Translated, it gives CASSRVTDTQYF.

The V call is TRBV5-6, the J call TRBJ1-5; a weak D match, TRBD1 (5 bases). Germline lookup yields CDR1 SGHDT and CDR2 YYEEEE. V lost 0 bases and J 6 bases, leaving 7 bases between the germline ends. The CDR3 is 13 residues long. CDR3 amino acids: CASSLGGTQPQHF. The CDR3 DNA reads as TGTGCCAGCAGCTTGGGGGGGACTCAGCCCCAGCATTTT.

The chain combines TRBV25-1 with TRBJ2-7; D possibly corresponds to TRBD1 (6 bases). The CDR3 contains 16 residues. V lost 1 base, J lost 2 bases, and 15 bases lay in between. CDR1 MGHDK and CDR2 SYGVNS come from the germline V gene. Here the CDR3 reads CASSEFGAGVAYEQYF. The CDR3 DNA reads as TGTGCCAGCAGTGAATTTGGGGCAGGGGTCGCCTACGAGCAGTACTTC.

The chain recombines TRBV14 with TRBJ2-5; D gene uncertain. The germline V gene has CDR1 SGHDN and CDR2 FVKESK. This CDR3 contains 12 residues. Trimming took off 0 bases at V and 7 bases at J, with 6 bases between the two ends. CDR3 DNA sequence: TGTGCCAGCAGCCAAGATTTCGGGACCCAGTACTTC. This codes for CASSQDFGTQYF.

V usage is TRBV20-1 and J usage is TRBJ2-7; weak D call: TRBD2 (6 bases). The V end was cut by 6 bases, the J end by 6 bases, with 12 bases between. CDR1 is DFQATT, CDR2 SNEGSKA, per germline (reference sequence). CDR3 length: 11 residues. CDR3 bases: TGCAGTGCCTCGGAGGGGACCGAGCAGTACTTC. This gives the protein CSASEGTEQYF.

V is TRBV14 and J is TRBJ2-7, with D possibly being TRBD2 (6 bases). Trimming cost V 4 bases and J 2 bases, with 15 bases left between them. The CDR3 is 15 residues long. In germline, CDR1 is SGHDN, CDR2 FVKESK. The CDR3 DNA reads TGTGCCAGCAGCCGCGTCGGGGCTAGCGCCTACGAGCAGTACTTC. Protein sequence: CASSRVGASAYEQYF.

The rearrangement uses TRBV9 and TRBJ2-3; D uncertain. This CDR3 has 13 amino acids. Germline-derived CDR1 and CDR2 are SGDLS and YYNGEE. Trimming cost V 0 bases and J 8 bases, with 10 bases left between them. This CDR3 reads CASSVGEAGTQYF. The CDR3 DNA follows: TGTGCCAGCAGCGTAGGCGAGGCTGGTACGCAGTATTTT.

This sequence joins TRBV4-3 and TRBJ2-2, with TRBD1 matching over 8 bases. CDR1 is LGHNA, CDR2 YSLEER, per germline. Unmatched junction bases numbered 2, after V lost 2 bases and J lost 0 bases. This CDR3 has 16 residues. CDR3 in amino acids: CASSQSQGANTGELFF. The CDR3 DNA reads TGCGCCAGCAGCCAATCACAGGGGGCGAACACCGGGGAGCTGTTTTTT.

This clone was recorded once. One end of the junction varies from germline; a read error may be responsible. The gene calls are TRBV6-1 and TRBJ2-2; 10 nucleotides align to TRBD2. In germline, CDR1 is MNHNS, CDR2 SASEGT. This CDR3 contains 15 residues. The DNA of the CDR3 is TGTGCCAGCAGGGAAGCGGGGGGGCGAACCGGGGAGCTGTTTTTT. Protein product: CASREAGGRTGELFF.

The gene calls are TRBV29-1 and TRBJ2-5, with 7 bases aligning to TRBD1. From germline, CDR1 is SQVTM and CDR2 ANQGSEA. The CDR3 sequence is 13 residues long. Trimming cost V 5 bases and J 2 bases; bases outside gene matches: 5. CDR3: CSVSGQLQETQYF. DNA for the CDR3: TGCAGCGTTTCGGGACAGCTACAAGAGACCCAGTACTTC.

This rearrangement joins TRBV24-1 to TRBJ2-6; 7 bases fit TRBD2. The length of the CDR3 is 15 residues. Germline V gives CDR1 KGHDR, CDR2 SFDVKD. The junction had 0 bases not matched to a gene; V was cut back by 3 bases and J by 2 bases. The CDR3 sequence: CATSDGGAGANVLTF. CDR3 nucleotides: TGTGCCACCAGTGATGGGGGGGCTGGGGCCAACGTCCTGACTTTC.

V is TRBV19 and J is TRBJ2-1, with D perhaps TRBD2 (5 bases). Trimming removed 3 bases at V and 6 bases at J, with 12 bases between. The length of the CDR3 is 14 residues. Germline loops: CDR1 LNHDA, CDR2 SQIVND (reference sequence). CDR3 coding DNA: TGTGCCAGTAGTATGGCGGGCCACATCAATGAGCAGTTCTTC. It is translated as CASSMAGHINEQFF.